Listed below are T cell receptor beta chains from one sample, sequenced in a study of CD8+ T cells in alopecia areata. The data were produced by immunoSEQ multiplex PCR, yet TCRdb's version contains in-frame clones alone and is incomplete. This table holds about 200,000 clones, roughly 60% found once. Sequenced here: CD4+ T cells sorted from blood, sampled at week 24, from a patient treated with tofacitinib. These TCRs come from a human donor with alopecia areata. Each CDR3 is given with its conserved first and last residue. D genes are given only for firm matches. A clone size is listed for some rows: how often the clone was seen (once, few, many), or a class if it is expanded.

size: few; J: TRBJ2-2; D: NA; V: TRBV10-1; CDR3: CASSTGTGELFF; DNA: TGCGCCAGCAGTACAGGCACCGGGGAGCTGTTTTTT
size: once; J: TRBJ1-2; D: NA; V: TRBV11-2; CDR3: CASSLATDGYTF; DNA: TGTGCCAGCAGCTTAGCAACGGATGGCTACACCTTC
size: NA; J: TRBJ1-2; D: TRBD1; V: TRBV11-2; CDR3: CASSLEGRQGFFGYTF; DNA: TGTGCCAGCAGCTTAGAAGGCCGACAGGGATTCTTTGGCTACACCTTC
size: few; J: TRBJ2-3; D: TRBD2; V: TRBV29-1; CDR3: CSASGGATDTQYF; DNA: TGCAGCGCGAGCGGGGGGGCCACGGATACGCAGTATTTT
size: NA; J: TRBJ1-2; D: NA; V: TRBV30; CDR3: CALGGTRDGYTF; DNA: TGTGCCTTGGGGGGTACTCGTGATGGCTACACCTTC
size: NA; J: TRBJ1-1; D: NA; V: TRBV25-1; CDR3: CASSEGLGTEAFF; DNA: TGTGCCAGCAGTGAGGGACTAGGGACTGAAGCTTTCTTT
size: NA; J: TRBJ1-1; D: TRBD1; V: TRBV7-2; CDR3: CASSRNPGQGAHGTEAFF; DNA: TGTGCCAGCAGCCGAAACCCGGGACAGGGGGCGCATGGCACTGAAGCTTTCTTT
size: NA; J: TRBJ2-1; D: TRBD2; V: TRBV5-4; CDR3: CASSSGLTSGEDEQFF; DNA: TGTGCCAGCAGCTCGGGGTTGACTAGCGGGGAGGATGAGCAGTTCTTC
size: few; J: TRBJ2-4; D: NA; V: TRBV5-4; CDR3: CASSGGEPGAKNIQYF; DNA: TGTGCCAGCAGCGGCGGGGAGCCGGGAGCCAAAAACATTCAGTACTTC
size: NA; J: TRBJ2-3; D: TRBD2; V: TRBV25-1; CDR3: CASSASSGVTDTQYF; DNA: TGTGCCAGCAGTGCCTCTAGCGGGGTCACAGATACGCAGTATTTT
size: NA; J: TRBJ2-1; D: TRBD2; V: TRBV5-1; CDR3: CASSFRERGVEQFF; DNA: TGCGCCAGCAGCTTCCGCGAGCGGGGGGTTGAGCAGTTCTTC
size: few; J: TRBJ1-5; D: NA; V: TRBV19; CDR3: CASSGRGPSPSLQPQHF; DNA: TGTGCCAGTAGCGGTCGTGGCCCTTCGCCCTCGTTACAGCCCCAGCATTTT
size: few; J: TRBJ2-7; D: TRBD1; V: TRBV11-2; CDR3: CASSTRSRTGIIYEQYF; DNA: TGTGCCAGCAGCACCCGCTCCAGGACAGGGATCATCTACGAGCAGTACTTC
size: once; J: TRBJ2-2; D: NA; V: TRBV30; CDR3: CAWNGEANTGELFF; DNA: TGTGCCTGGAATGGGGAGGCGAACACCGGGGAGCTGTTTTTT
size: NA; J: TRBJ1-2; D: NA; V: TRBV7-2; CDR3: CASSFSGPNLGGYTF; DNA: TGTGCCAGCAGCTTCTCCGGGCCGAACCTTGGGGGCTACACCTTC
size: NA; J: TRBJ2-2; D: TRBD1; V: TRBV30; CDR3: CAGGTGKIGELFF; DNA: TGTGCCGGGGGGACAGGGAAGATCGGGGAGCTGTTTTTT
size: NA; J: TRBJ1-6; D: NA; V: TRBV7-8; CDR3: CASSHNDRRDSPLHF; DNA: TGTGCCAGCAGCCACAATGACAGGAGGGATTCACCCCTCCACTTT
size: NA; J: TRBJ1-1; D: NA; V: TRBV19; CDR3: CASSSSVATEAFF; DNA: TGTGCCAGTAGTTCTTCAGTGGCCACTGAAGCTTTCTTT
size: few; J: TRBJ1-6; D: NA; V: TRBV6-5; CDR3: CASSSGVFGNSPLHF; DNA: TGTGCCAGCAGTTCAGGGGTATTTGGTAATTCACCCCTCCACTTT
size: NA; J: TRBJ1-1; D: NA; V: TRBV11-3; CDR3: CASSSRDSRAFF; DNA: TGTGCCAGCAGCTCGCGGGACTCGAGAGCTTTCTTT
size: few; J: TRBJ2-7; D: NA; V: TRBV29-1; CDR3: CSVEEASGFGHEQYF; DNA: TGCAGCGTTGAAGAGGCCTCAGGGTTTGGGCACGAGCAGTACTTC
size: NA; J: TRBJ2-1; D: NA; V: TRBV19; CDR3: CASSFDTDNEQFF; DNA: TGTGCCAGTAGTTTCGACACCGACAATGAGCAGTTCTTC
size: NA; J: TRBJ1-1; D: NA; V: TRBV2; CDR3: CASEIEGREAFF; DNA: TGTGCCAGCGAGATTGAAGGACGGGAAGCTTTCTTT
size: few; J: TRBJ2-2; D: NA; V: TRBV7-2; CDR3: CASSALQGTGELFF; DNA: TGTGCCAGCAGCGCGCTACAGGGTACCGGGGAGCTGTTTTTT
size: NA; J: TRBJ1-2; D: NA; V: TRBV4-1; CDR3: CASSQEGQYGYTF; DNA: TGCGCCAGCAGCCAAGAAGGACAGTATGGCTACACCTTC
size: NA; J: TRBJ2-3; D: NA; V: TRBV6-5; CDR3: CASSWGADTQYF; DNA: TGTGCCAGCAGCTGGGGAGCAGATACGCAGTATTTT
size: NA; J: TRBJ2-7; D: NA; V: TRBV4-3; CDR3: CASSPEIGQLTNYEQYF; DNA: TGCGCCAGCAGCCCAGAGATAGGACAGCTAACTAACTACGAGCAGTACTTC
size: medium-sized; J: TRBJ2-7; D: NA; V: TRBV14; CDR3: CASSLGTRHYEQYF; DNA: TGTGCCAGCAGCCTGGGGACTCGTCACTACGAGCAGTACTTC
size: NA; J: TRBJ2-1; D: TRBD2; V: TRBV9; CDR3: CASSVAGGGAVGEQFF; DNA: TGTGCCAGCAGCGTAGCTGGCGGGGGGGCCGTTGGTGAGCAGTTCTTC
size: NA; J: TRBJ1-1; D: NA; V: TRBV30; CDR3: CAWTLRGGTEAFF; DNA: TGTGCCTGGACTCTCCGGGGGGGCACTGAAGCTTTCTTT
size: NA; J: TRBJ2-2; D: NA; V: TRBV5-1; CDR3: CASSFRGVNTGELFF; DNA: TGCGCCAGCAGCTTCAGGGGCGTTAACACCGGGGAGCTGTTTTTT
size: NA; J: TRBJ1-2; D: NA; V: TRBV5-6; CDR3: CASSQSTYGYTF; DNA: TGTGCCAGCAGCCAGAGTACATATGGCTACACCTTC
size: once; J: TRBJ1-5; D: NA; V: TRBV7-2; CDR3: CASSLVGGYSNQPQHF; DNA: TGTGCCAGCAGCTTAGTGGGCGGGTATAGCAATCAGCCCCAGCATTTT
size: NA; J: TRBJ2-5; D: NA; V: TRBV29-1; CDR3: CSAPEGGETQYF; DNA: TGCAGCGCACCCGAGGGCGGAGAGACCCAGTACTTC
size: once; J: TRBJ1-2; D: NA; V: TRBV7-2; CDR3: CASSPGPAGYGYTF; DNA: TGTGCCAGCAGCCCAGGCCCCGCGGGGTATGGCTACACCTTC